Listed below are T cell receptor beta chains from one sample, sequenced in a study of Tregs in tolerant kidney transplant recipients. Sequencing used immunoSEQ multiplex PCR; TCRdb keeps in-frame clones, though not all of them. The sample has approximately 60,000 clones; about four fifths are singletons. The sample consisted of CD4+ T cells from blood. The receptors stem from a human donor in good health. Both conserved end residues are part of each CDR3. D genes are given only for firm matches. Clone size appears in some rows only: once, few, many, or a class for an expanded clone.

j_call clone_size d_call v_call cdr3_nt cdr3_aa
TRBJ2-5 NA NA TRBV29-1 TGCAGCGTGTCGGTGGAGACCCAGTACTTC CSVSVETQYF
TRBJ1-2 NA TRBD1 TRBV19 TGTGCCAGCAGTAGGATGGAGGGGGCCCCCTATGGCTACACCTTC CASSRMEGAPYGYTF
TRBJ1-2 NA NA TRBV30 TGTGCCTGGAGTAAAACCGACAGGAGGGACTATGGCTACACCTTC CAWSKTDRRDYGYTF
TRBJ1-4 NA TRBD1 TRBV4-1 TGCGCCAGCAGCCAAGCTTACAGGGGACGGAATGAAAAACTGTTTTTT CASSQAYRGRNEKLFF
TRBJ1-4 NA NA TRBV20-1 TGCAGTGCCCGGGACTGGGAAAAACTGTTTTTT CSARDWEKLFF
TRBJ2-3 NA TRBD2 TRBV7-2 TGTGCCAGCAGCTTATCGGGACTAGGGCCTTCAGATACGCAGTATTTT CASSLSGLGPSDTQYF
TRBJ1-2 NA NA TRBV29-1 TGCAGCGTTTTATCCCCGGGACCGCAAGCTAACTATGGCTACACCTTC CSVLSPGPQANYGYTF
TRBJ1-1 few NA TRBV19 TGTGCCAGTAGTATAAGGTCGGTCAGGGGAACGAACACTGAAGCTTTCTTT CASSIRSVRGTNTEAFF
TRBJ2-7 NA NA TRBV5-1 TGCGCCAGCAGCATGGGCCCTTTGGGCGAGCAGTACTTC CASSMGPLGEQYF
TRBJ2-5 NA TRBD1 TRBV14 TGTGCCAGCAGCCAAGCTACAGGGGGTGGCGAGACCCAGTACTTC CASSQATGGGETQYF
TRBJ1-5 NA TRBD1 TRBV9 TGTGCCAGCAGCGTCGACCGGACAGGAGATAATAGCAATCAGCCCCAGCATTTT CASSVDRTGDNSNQPQHF
TRBJ1-1 NA NA TRBV6-5 TGTGCCAGCAGTCTACAGGGTCGTTGGACTGAAGCTTTCTTT CASSLQGRWTEAFF
TRBJ2-4 NA NA TRBV7-9 TGTGCCAGCAGCTTAGCGGTGACAGGCTTGGCCAAAAACATTCAGTACTTC CASSLAVTGLAKNIQYF
TRBJ2-7 NA NA TRBV11-2 TGTGCCAGCAGCGCCCGGTGGGCCCGGGACCAACTTTTCCCCGAGCAGTACTTC CASSARWARDQLFPEQYF
TRBJ2-3 NA NA TRBV7-6 TGTGCCAGCAGCGCACAGACAGCAGATACGCAGTATTTT CASSAQTADTQYF
TRBJ2-1 NA NA TRBV6-5 TGTGCCAGCAGTTACTCGATGGCCCGACCCGCCCATGAGCAGTTCTTC CASSYSMARPAHEQFF
TRBJ2-1 once TRBD2 TRBV10-3 TGTGCCATCAGGCCGGGACTAGCGGTCAATGAGCAGTTCTTC CAIRPGLAVNEQFF
TRBJ2-7 NA NA TRBV5-4 TGTGCCAGCAGCTTACAGGGTCGAAACGAGCAGTACTTC CASSLQGRNEQYF